This TCR beta chain was recorded in a study of OX40 agonist ivuxolimab in advanced cancers. Study-level background: The treatment was a fully human IgG2 OX40 agonist, ivuxolimab.

Some clones are missing from TCRdb's copy, which holds only in-frame ones; the method was immunoSEQ multiplex PCR. Of about 95,000 clones in the sample, approximately 85% were seen once. Note on this clone: Its antigen remains unknown.

Blood sampling took place at baseline, cycle 4 day 1, and cycle 7 day 1. Study-wide results and caveats: Relative to CD4+, CD8+ T cells held more expanded clones on average. Some patients without response likewise showed low normalized clonal expansion.

Germline CDR1 reads SGHTS; CDR2 reads YDEGEE. The CDR3 has 16 residues. V was trimmed by 1 base and J by 4 bases, leaving 14 bases between them. This specimen was CD4+ or CD8+ T cells sorted from blood, taken in a trial of the OX40 agonist ivuxolimab. This chain uses TRBV5-8 with TRBJ2-2; D may correspond to TRBD1 or TRBD2 (6 bases each). This clonotype was sampled from an adult with an advanced solid tumor such as melanoma, head and neck, liver or kidney cancer. For the CDR3, the DNA is TGTGCCAGCAGCTTGTTCGGGGGCCGAAGCACCGGGGAGCTGTTTTTT. This encodes CASSLFGGRSTGELFF.